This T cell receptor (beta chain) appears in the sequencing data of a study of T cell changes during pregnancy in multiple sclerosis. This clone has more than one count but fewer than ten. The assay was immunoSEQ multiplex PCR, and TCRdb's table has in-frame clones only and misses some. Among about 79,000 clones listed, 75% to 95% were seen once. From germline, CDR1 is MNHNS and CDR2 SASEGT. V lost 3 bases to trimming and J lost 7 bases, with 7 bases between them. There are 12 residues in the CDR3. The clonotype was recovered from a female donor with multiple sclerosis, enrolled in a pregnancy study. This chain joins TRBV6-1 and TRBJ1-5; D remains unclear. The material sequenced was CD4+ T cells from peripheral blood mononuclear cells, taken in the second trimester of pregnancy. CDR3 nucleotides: TGTGCCAGCAGTGACAGTTTGCAGCCCCAGCATTTT. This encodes CASSDSLQPQHF.